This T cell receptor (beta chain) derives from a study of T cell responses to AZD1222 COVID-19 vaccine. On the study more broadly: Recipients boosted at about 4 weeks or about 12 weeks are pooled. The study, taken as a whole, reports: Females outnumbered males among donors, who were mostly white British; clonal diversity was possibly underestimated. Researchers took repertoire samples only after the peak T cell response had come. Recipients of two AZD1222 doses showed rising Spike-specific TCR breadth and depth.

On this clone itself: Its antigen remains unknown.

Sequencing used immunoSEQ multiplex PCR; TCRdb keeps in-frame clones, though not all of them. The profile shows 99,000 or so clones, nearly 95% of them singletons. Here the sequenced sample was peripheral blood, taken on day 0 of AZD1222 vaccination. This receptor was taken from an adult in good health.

Here the CDR3 DNA reads TGTGCCAGCAGCGTAGACAGGGGCGACTCACCCCTCCACTTT. Residues: CASSVDRGDSPLHF. This rearrangement joins TRBV9 to TRBJ1-6; 7 nucleotides line up with TRBD1. Germline assignment: CDR1 SGDLS and CDR2 YYNGEE. V lost 0 bases to trimming and J lost 10 bases; unmatched junction nucleotides: 4. The CDR3 consists of 14 residues.